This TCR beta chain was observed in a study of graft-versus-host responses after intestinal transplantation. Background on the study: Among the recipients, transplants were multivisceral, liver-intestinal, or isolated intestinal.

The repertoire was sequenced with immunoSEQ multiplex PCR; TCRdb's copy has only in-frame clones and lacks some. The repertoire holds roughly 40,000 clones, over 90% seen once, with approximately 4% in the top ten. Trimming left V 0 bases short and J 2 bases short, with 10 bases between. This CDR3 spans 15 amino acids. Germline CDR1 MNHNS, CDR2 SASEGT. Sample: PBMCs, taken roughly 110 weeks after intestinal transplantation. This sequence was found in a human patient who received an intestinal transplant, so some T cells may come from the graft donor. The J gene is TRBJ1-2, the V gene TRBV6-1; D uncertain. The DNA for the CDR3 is TGTGCCAGCAGTGAAGCCGCCAGCATGAACTATGGCTACACCTTC. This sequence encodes CASSEAASMNYGYTF.